Each of the 23 T cell receptor beta chains below was sequenced from the same sample in a study of blood T cell repertoires in COVID-19. Assay used: immunoSEQ multiplex PCR; TCRdb lists only in-frame clones, some missing. The table includes about 210,000 clones, 83% detected once. The sequenced sample consisted of peripheral blood. The receptors here all came from a woman aged 40-49 years with active or convalescent COVID-19.

The genes are TRBV11-3 and TRBJ2-2; D unclear. V was clipped by 7 bases and J by 0 bases, with 15 bases between them. The germline V gene encodes CDR1 SGHNT and CDR2 YENEEA. This CDR3 spans 16 amino acids. CDR3 protein: CASIPTGSANTGELFF. In DNA form, the CDR3 reads TGTGCCAGCATCCCTACCGGAAGCGCGAACACCGGGGAGCTGTTTTTT. Full variable domain (rest looked up from reference TRBV11-3 and TRBJ2-2): EAGVVQSPRYKIIEKKQPVAFWCNPISGHNTLYWYLQNLGQGPELLIRYENEEAVDDSQLPKDRFSAERLKGVDSTLKIQPAELGDSAVYLCASIPTGSANTGELFFGEGSRLTVL.

The chain links TRBV2 to TRBJ1-2, with TRBD1 as a possible D gene (5 bases). Germline values: CDR1 SNHLY, CDR2 FYNNEI. V was trimmed by 8 bases and J by 2 bases, leaving 18 bases between them. The CDR3 contains 15 residues. CDR3 bases: TGTGCCAGCCACCTTACCCGGACATTAAACTATGGCTACACCTTC. It codes for CASHLTRTLNYGYTF. Using reference TRBV2 and TRBJ1-2 for the parts outside the CDR3, the full variable domain is EPEVTQTPSHQVTQMGQEVILRCVPISNHLYFYWYRQILGQKVEFLVSFYNNEISEKSEIFDDQFSVERPDGSNFTLKIRSTKLEDSAMYFCASHLTRTLNYGYTFGSGTRLTVV.

The chain carries TRBV24-1 and TRBJ2-3; 12 positions agree with TRBD1. This CDR3 has 19 residues. The germline gives CDR1 KGHDR, CDR2 SFDVKD. V shed 10 bases, J shed 2 bases, and the junction held 18 bases outside the gene matches. CDR3 in amino acids: CATPKTGTGGPRITDTQYF. The CDR3 nucleotides are TGTGCCACACCAAAAACCGGGACAGGGGGCCCTAGAATCACAGATACGCAGTATTTT.

The J gene is TRBJ1-6, the V gene TRBV6-5; weak D call: TRBD1 (5 bases). V was shortened by 5 bases and J by 8 bases, with 10 bases between the two germline ends. The germline V gene encodes CDR1 MNHEY and CDR2 SVGAGI. This CDR3 has 13 residues. CDR3 DNA sequence: TGTGCCAGCAGTCCCCGCAGGGATTCACCCCTCCACTTT. This codes for CASSPRRDSPLHF.

J is TRBJ1-1 and V is TRBV5-1, with D perhaps matching TRBD1 (5 bases). The length of the CDR3 is 17 residues. V lost 2 bases and J lost 4, with 21 bases in between. The germline CDR1 and CDR2 sequences are SGHRS and YFSETQ. The CDR3 bases are TGCGCCAGCAGCTTACGGGGGAAAGGGACGGGGCGCACTGAAGCTTTCTTT. Translated, it gives CASSLRGKGTGRTEAFF.

A note on this clone: Other DNA sequences in the same sample also yield this CDR3. This chain joins TRBV7-9 and TRBJ1-2; D unresolved. V shed 0 bases and J shed 0 bases, with 8 bases lying between them. This CDR3 region has 15 residues. Germline CDR1 and CDR2: SEHNR and FQNEAQ (reference sequence). The CDR3 reads CASSLASGTNYGYTF. The CDR3 DNA sequence: TGTGCCAGCAGCTTAGCCTCGGGAACTAACTATGGCTACACCTTC. Full variable domain (rest looked up from reference TRBV7-9 and TRBJ1-2): DTGVSQNPRHKITKRGQNVTFRCDPISEHNRLYWYRQTLGQGPEFLTYFQNEAQLEKSRLLSDRFSAERPKGSFSTLEIQRTEQGDSAMYLCASSLASGTNYGYTFGSGTRLTVV.

This rearrangement joins TRBV11-2 to TRBJ1-5, with D possibly TRBD1 on 6 matching bases. CDR1 and CDR2 from the germline V gene are SGHAT and FQNNGV. CDR3 length equals 15 residues. The V gene lost 4 bases and the J gene lost 6 bases, with 16 bases spanning the gap. In DNA form, the CDR3 reads TGTGCCAGCAGCTCCCTCAGACAGGCCTTTCAGCCCCAGCATTTT. This translates into CASSSLRQAFQPQHF.

The V gene is TRBV6-1, the J gene TRBJ2-7; TRBD2 matches 11 bases. J was trimmed by 1 base and V by 2 bases; bases with no gene match: 7. The CDR3 runs 17 residues. Germline V lookup: CDR1 MNHNS, CDR2 SASEGT. CDR3: CASSENQGTSGSYEQYF. Written as DNA, the CDR3 is TGTGCCAGCAGTGAAAATCAGGGGACTAGCGGATCCTACGAGCAGTACTTC.

V gene TRBV7-2 combines with J gene TRBJ2-1; D gene unclear. Trimming took 1 base from V and 3 from J, leaving 4 bases between them. The CDR3 contains 13 residues. Germline loops: CDR1 SGHTA, CDR2 FQGNSA. The CDR3 coding sequence is TGTGCCAGCAGCTTAGGACTCTACAATGAGCAGTTCTTC. Encoded protein: CASSLGLYNEQFF.

This clone has a handful of counts. The chain carries TRBV3-1 (or the pseudogene TRBV3-2) and TRBJ2-7, with TRBD1 matching 8 bases. Germline values: CDR1 LGHDT, CDR2 YNNKEL (reference sequence). The length of the CDR3 is 15 residues. J lost 2 bases, V lost 2 bases, and 5 bases had no gene match. The CDR3 nucleotides read TGTGCCAGCAGCCAATGGGGGACAGGCCCCTACGAGCAGTACTTC. It yields the protein CASSQWGTGPYEQYF.

This chain links TRBV25-1 with TRBJ1-2; D may be TRBD1 (6 bases). Trimming took off 3 bases at V and 8 bases at J, with 16 bases between the two ends. Germline V gives CDR1 MGHDK, CDR2 SYGVNS. This CDR3 spans 14 amino acids. In nucleotides, the CDR3 is TGTGCCAGCAGTGATGGGACCCAGGGGATGGGCTACACCTTC. Its translation: CASSDGTQGMGYTF.

This chain connects TRBV7-9 to TRBJ1-2; possible D gene TRBD1, 5 bases. V lost 5 bases and J lost 2, with 15 bases in between. Germline CDR1 reads SEHNR; CDR2 reads FQNEAQ (reference sequence). The CDR3 length is 15 residues. The chain's CDR3 is CASSPGRGGNYGYTF. The CDR3, as DNA: TGTGCCAGCAGCCCCGGCCGCGGGGGAAACTATGGCTACACCTTC.

In its sample, this clone was seen once. This sequence joins TRBV7-6 and TRBJ2-3; D is undetermined. Germline CDR1 reads SGHVS; CDR2 reads FNYEAQ. CDR3 length: 13 amino acids. V was trimmed by 1 base and J by 4 bases, leaving 6 bases between them. The CDR3 nucleotides read TGTGCCAGCAGCTTAGGGCAAGCAGATACGCAGTATTTT. Protein: CASSLGQADTQYF.

The CDR3 sequence is CSVFSLLQGPTEAFF. The CDR3 nucleotides read TGCAGCGTATTTTCCCTTTTACAGGGGCCCACTGAAGCTTTCTTT. The rearrangement uses TRBV29-1 and TRBJ1-1, with 7 bases aligning to TRBD1. Germline V gene sequence: CDR1 SQVTM, CDR2 ANQGSEA. V shed 6 bases and J 4 bases; nucleotides not matched to a gene: 14. CDR3 size: 15 residues.

This sequence joins TRBV28 and TRBJ1-4, with 7 bases identical to TRBD1. Germline V gene sequence: CDR1 MDHEN, CDR2 SYDVKM. There are 14 residues in the CDR3. The V gene end was trimmed by 5 bases and the J gene end by 8 bases; junction bases not matched to a gene: 8. The CDR3 bases are TGTGCCAGCAGTCCATACAGGGGCGAGGAAAAACTGTTTTTT. Its protein product is CASSPYRGEEKLFF.

The genes are TRBV6-1 and TRBJ2-7; 8 nucleotides agree with TRBD1. CDR3 length: 19 residues. Trimming removed 4 bases from V and 1 base from J; junction bases left unmatched: 18. CDR1 is MNHNS, CDR2 SASEGT, per germline. The CDR3 DNA reads TGTGCCAGCAGTGTGTTCATTGGGCAGGGGGCATATTTTTCCTACGAGCAGTACTTC. Translation gives CASSVFIGQGAYFSYEQYF.

This chain joins TRBV18 and TRBJ2-3; TRBD2 is a possible D gene (5 bases). V was pared by 3 bases and J by 2 bases, with 15 bases between. The germline CDR1 and CDR2 sequences are KGHSH and LQKENI. CDR3 length equals 16 residues. CDR3 in amino acids: CASSPSTLGATDTQYF. DNA of the CDR3: TGTGCCAGCTCACCCTCGACTCTGGGAGCCACAGATACGCAGTATTTT.

CDR3 sequence: CSVDQVTEAFF. In DNA, the CDR3 is TGCAGCGTTGACCAGGTAACTGAAGCTTTCTTT. V gene TRBV29-1 combines with J gene TRBJ1-1, with D unclear. The germline CDR1 and CDR2 sequences are SQVTM and ANQGSEA. The CDR3 length is 11 residues. V gave up 3 bases and J gave up 5 bases, with 7 bases separating them.

This clone turned up a few times. The V and J genes are TRBV27 and TRBJ1-1; 8 bases align to TRBD1. The CDR3 runs to 15 residues. Germline V lookup: CDR1 MNHEY, CDR2 SMNVEV (reference sequence). V was pared by 5 bases and J by 3 bases, with 8 bases of the junction left unmatched. The CDR3: CASSVSTGAYTEAFF. Written as DNA, the CDR3 is TGTGCCAGCAGTGTCTCGACAGGGGCCTACACTGAAGCTTTCTTT.

The chain uses TRBV7-8 and TRBJ2-7; perhaps TRBD2 as D (6 bases). Trimming removed 5 bases from V and 4 bases from J, with 15 bases in between. This CDR3 is 14 amino acids long. Per the germline V gene, CDR1 is SGHVS and CDR2 is FQNEAQ. CDR3 region: CASSGGRGFYEQYF. The CDR3 coding sequence is TGTGCCAGCAGCGGTGGTCGGGGGTTTTACGAGCAGTACTTC.

This chain connects TRBV3-1 (or the pseudogene TRBV3-2) to TRBJ2-1; 14 bases fit TRBD2. CDR1 and CDR2 from the germline V gene are LGHDT and YNNKEL (reference sequence). The CDR3 is 16 residues long. V lost 6 bases, J lost 4 bases, and 5 bases stayed unmatched. CDR3 coding DNA: TGTGCCAGCAGACGACTAGCGGGGGGGAAGTACAATGAGCAGTTCTTC. It specifies CASRRLAGGKYNEQFF.

This sequence joins TRBV29-1 and TRBJ2-2; a possible D gene is TRBD2 (6 bases). In germline, CDR1 is SQVTM, CDR2 ANQGSEA. The CDR3 loop spans 16 amino acids. Trimming cost V 4 bases and J 1 base, with 16 bases left between them. CDR3: CSVGGVRGKNTGELFF. CDR3 DNA sequence: TGCAGCGTTGGAGGGGTGCGGGGCAAGAACACCGGGGAGCTGTTTTTT.

This rearrangement joins TRBV27 to TRBJ1-1, with a tentative D call TRBD1 (5 bases). Germline CDR1 and CDR2: MNHEY and SMNVEV (reference sequence). Trimming pared 5 bases from V and 4 bases from J, leaving 11 bases between. There are 13 residues in the CDR3. The CDR3: CASSGGVTTEAFF. The CDR3 DNA reads as TGTGCCAGCAGTGGAGGGGTGACCACTGAAGCTTTCTTT.